This is a list of T cell receptor beta chains from one sample in a study of T-cell memory formation after mild COVID-19. TCRdb redid the calling of the 5' RACE reads with MiXCR, one entry per CDR3 protein. The table includes roughly 370,000 distinct CDR3 sequences, around a sixth detected once. Sequencing was done on a sample of PBMCs or a T cell subset sorted from them (not recorded which). The receptor source for this set is a man between 18 and 35 years old who had mild COVID-19 (a few samples of this study predate the infection). Cell type and time point are not known. Each CDR3 is given with its conserved first and last residue. Size is stated for part of the rows, as once, few or many counts, or as a class when the clone is expanded.

j_call clone_size v_call cdr3_aa
TRBJ2-7 many TRBV20-1 CSAADVGQYF
TRBJ2-2 NA TRBV19 CASRLGGQGISGELFF
TRBJ2-2 NA TRBV27 CASSFQWGTGELFF
TRBJ2-1 few TRBV10-3 CAISEPNNGEQFF
TRBJ2-5 many TRBV20-1 CSARDVGGQETQYF
TRBJ1-2 NA TRBV30 CAWSADSGLGYTF
TRBJ1-5 NA TRBV29-1 CSVRQGQNNQPQHF
TRBJ2-2 many TRBV27 CASSWTGRNGELFF
TRBJ1-1 NA TRBV27 CASSYATGSEAFF
TRBJ1-2 few TRBV4-3 CASSQAPRGQGYGYTF
TRBJ2-2 few TRBV29-1 CSVVPRTTGELFF
TRBJ1-1 few TRBV7-2 CASSLSSGNTEAFF
TRBJ1-2 few TRBV5-1 CASSTDWRENGYTF
TRBJ2-7 few TRBV29-1 CSATRGTGAYEQYF
TRBJ1-6 many TRBV4-1 CASSQGSSYNSPLHF
TRBJ1-1 NA TRBV5-1 CASSLAPGAYTEAFF
TRBJ2-1 few TRBV7-3 CASSLVGTNEQFF
TRBJ1-4 NA TRBV5-5 CASSWGTGEKLFF
TRBJ2-7 few TRBV7-6 CASSLDGSSYEQYF
TRBJ1-1 NA TRBV6-5 CASSYRGSGEAFF
TRBJ2-7 NA TRBV7-9 CASSLERLWNF
TRBJ2-4 NA TRBV5-1 CASSLVVAGGKNIQYF
TRBJ1-3 few TRBV14 CASSLGLGFNTIYF
TRBJ2-5 NA TRBV30 CAESLAGDQETQYF
TRBJ1-2 many TRBV29-1 CSVGSDLYGYTF
TRBJ2-1 NA TRBV24-1 CATSDFRDSQFF
TRBJ1-2 once TRBV30 CAWSESGPTYGYTF
TRBJ2-7 few TRBV4-2 CASSQGGQRYEQYF
TRBJ2-3 NA TRBV4-1 CASRSAGGGTDTQYF
TRBJ1-1 NA TRBV20-1 CSARVGTHEAFF
TRBJ2-7 NA TRBV5-1 CASSVQGSKTYEQYF
TRBJ1-1 NA TRBV18 CASSPPNSDEAFF
TRBJ2-3 few TRBV2 CASTLTDTQYF
TRBJ1-2 NA TRBV29-1 CSVPALTENYGYTF
TRBJ2-5 many TRBV23-1 CASSQRLAGAQETQYF
TRBJ1-5 NA TRBV11-2 CASSPGQHNQPQHF
TRBJ1-5 few TRBV30 CAWSATGSNQPQHF
TRBJ1-5 NA TRBV10-3 CAIRASGGSNQPQHF
TRBJ2-1 many TRBV5-1 CASSLDTYNEQFF
TRBJ1-5 few TRBV7-2 CASSLHVGRPSNQPQHF
TRBJ2-3 many TRBV7-2 CASSSTASTDTQYF
TRBJ1-5 NA TRBV27 CASSFGTGGTWPQHF
TRBJ1-3 few TRBV18 CASSPSGTVSGNTIYF
TRBJ1-2 NA TRBV7-2 CASSSLYVNYGYTF
TRBJ2-6 NA TRBV27 CASRARRANVLTF
TRBJ2-7 NA TRBV4-3 CASSQGLPPYEQYF
TRBJ2-1 NA TRBV7-2 CASSPGAAFYNEQFF
TRBJ2-1 many TRBV12-3/TRBV12-4 CASSSYRRPYNEQFF
TRBJ2-4 many TRBV4-2 CASSLDRNIQYF
TRBJ2-5 many TRBV5-5 CASSFGPGGETQYF
TRBJ1-2 NA TRBV6-2/TRBV6-3 CASKAGTGRANYGYTF
TRBJ1-2 few TRBV6-5 CASSYSRWEGGYTF
TRBJ1-2 few TRBV5-5 CASSSGTTYGYTF
TRBJ2-5 few TRBV6-2/TRBV6-3 CASRALRLAGGPKTQYF